This TCR beta chain is from a study of T-cell reconstitution after alpha-beta-depleted transplantation in children. Unique molecular identifiers were incorporated when the TCRbeta library was constructed. TCRdb independently ran MiXCR on the PCR reads; one entry per CDR3 protein. The sample lists 190,000 or so distinct CDR3 sequences; more than 12% were seen once. This clonotype was counted many times. The sample consisted of PBMCs from the stem cell graft donor, taken from the stem cell graft. The origin of this receptor is a human donor who donated a stem cell graft to a child with acute lymphoblastic leukemia.

The CDR3 nucleotides are TGTGCCAGTGGGAAGAGGTCCAAAAACATTCAGTACTTC. It specifies CASGKRSKNIQYF. The chain couples TRBV19 to TRBJ2-4; D is ambiguous. CDR1 is LNHDA and CDR2 is SQIVND in the germline V gene (reference sequence). The V gene lost 8 bases and the J gene lost 2 bases, with 10 bases spanning the gap. This CDR3 is 13 amino acids long.